This TCR beta chain was identified during a study of cytotoxic CD8 clonotypes in ibrutinib-treated CLL. At the level of the study: A median around twelve months of treatment, range 6 to 36, preceded the collection of response samples.

V lost 5 bases and J 4 bases, leaving 15 bases between the germline ends. Germline V gene data show CDR1 as SGHAT and CDR2 as FQNNGV. CDR3 length: 14 amino acids. The study, taken as a whole, reports: Progressing and sustained-remission patients had different sampling times.

Remarks on this clone: The antigen remains undetermined.

Approximately 2.2 micrograms of genomic DNA came from cryopreserved PBMCs for TCR beta libraries. Depth targeted 1 in 200,000 to 1 in 1 million T cells, averaging 10x coverage per clonotype. Measured with immunoSEQ multiplex PCR; TCRdb has only the in-frame clones, and not every one. The table records fewer than 70,000 clones, roughly 70% of them present only once. The receptor was derived from a human donor with chronic lymphocytic leukemia. The chain joins TRBV11-2 to TRBJ2-7; D might be TRBD2 (6 bases). Material: PBMCs, obtained after 12 months of ibrutinib treatment. The CDR3 DNA reads TGTGCCAGCAGCCCTACCGGGACTGGATACGAGCAGTACTTC. Translation: CASSPTGTGYEQYF.